This T cell receptor beta chain was captured in a study of shared clonotypes between healthy human individuals. The study's findings and limits: Estimated richness was generally greater in naive than memory subsets.

Samples underwent the assay at deep level. Evenly divided among several immunoSEQ plates was the genomic DNA of each subset. Sequencing was performed with immunoSEQ multiplex PCR; in TCRdb, only in-frame clones are kept and a portion is missing. The sample consists of about 1 million clones, more than 65% of them appearing once. This clone came up a few times. No antigen is known for it. This sample also contains other DNA sequences that code for the same CDR3. From germline, CDR1 is MGHRA and CDR2 YSYEKL. The CDR3 is made up of 14 amino acids. The germline V and J ends were trimmed by 1 base and 0 bases, with 5 bases remaining between them.

The chain employs TRBV4-1 and TRBJ2-3, with D unresolved. What was sequenced was memory CD4+ T cells sorted from blood. Subset specified: CD45RA-negative fraction. The sequence derives from a man aged 18 to 29 in good health. In nucleotides, the CDR3 is TGCGCCAGCAGCCAAGTGGGTAGCACAGATACGCAGTATTTT. Protein product: CASSQVGSTDTQYF.